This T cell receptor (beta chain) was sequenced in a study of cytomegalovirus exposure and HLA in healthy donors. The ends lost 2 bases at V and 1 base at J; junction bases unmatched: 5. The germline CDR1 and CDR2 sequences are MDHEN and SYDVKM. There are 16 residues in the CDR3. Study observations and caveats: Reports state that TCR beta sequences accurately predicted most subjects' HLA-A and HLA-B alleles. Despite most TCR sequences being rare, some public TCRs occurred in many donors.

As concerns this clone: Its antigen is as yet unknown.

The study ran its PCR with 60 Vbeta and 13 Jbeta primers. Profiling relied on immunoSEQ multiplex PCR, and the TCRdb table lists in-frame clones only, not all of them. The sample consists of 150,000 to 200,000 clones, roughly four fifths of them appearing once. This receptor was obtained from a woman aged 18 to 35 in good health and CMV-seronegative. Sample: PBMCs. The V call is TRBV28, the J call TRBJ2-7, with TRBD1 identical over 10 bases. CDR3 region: CASSLRTGGRSYEQYF. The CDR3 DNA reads TGTGCCAGCAGTTTACGGACAGGGGGTAGGTCCTACGAGCAGTACTTC.